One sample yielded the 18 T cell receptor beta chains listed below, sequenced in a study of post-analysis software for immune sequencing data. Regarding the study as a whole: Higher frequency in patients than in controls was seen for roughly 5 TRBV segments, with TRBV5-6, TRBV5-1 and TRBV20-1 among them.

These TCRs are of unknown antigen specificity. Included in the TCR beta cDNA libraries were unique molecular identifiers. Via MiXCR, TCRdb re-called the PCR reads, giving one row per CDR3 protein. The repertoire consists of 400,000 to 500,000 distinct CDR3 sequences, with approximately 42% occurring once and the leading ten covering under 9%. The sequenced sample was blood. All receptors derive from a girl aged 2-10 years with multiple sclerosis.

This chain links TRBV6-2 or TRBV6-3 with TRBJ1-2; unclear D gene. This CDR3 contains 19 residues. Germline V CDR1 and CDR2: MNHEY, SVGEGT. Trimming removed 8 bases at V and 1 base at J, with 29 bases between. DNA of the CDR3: TGTGCCAGCGATGTGTACGGGGTGTCCGTCGGGCCAGTTAACTATGGCTACACCTTC. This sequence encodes CASDVYGVSVGPVNYGYTF.

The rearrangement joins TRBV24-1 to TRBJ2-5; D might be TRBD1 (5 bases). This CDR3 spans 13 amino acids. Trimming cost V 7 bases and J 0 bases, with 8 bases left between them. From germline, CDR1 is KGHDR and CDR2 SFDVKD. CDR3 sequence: CATSRQHQETQYF. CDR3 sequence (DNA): TGTGCCACCAGCCGACAGCACCAAGAGACCCAGTACTTC.

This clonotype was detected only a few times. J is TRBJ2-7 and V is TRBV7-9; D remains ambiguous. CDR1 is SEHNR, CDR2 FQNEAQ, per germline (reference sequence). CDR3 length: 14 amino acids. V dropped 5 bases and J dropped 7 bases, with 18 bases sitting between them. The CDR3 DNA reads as TGTGCCAGCAGCCCCCCCGGACCCTCGAGGGAGCAGTACTTC. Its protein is CASSPPGPSREQYF. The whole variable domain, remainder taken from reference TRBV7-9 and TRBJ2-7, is DTGVSQNPRHKITKRGQNVTFRCDPISEHNRLYWYRQTLGQGPEFLTYFQNEAQLEKSRLLSDRFSAERPKGSFSTLEIQRTEQGDSAMYLCASSPPGPSREQYFGPGTRLTVT.

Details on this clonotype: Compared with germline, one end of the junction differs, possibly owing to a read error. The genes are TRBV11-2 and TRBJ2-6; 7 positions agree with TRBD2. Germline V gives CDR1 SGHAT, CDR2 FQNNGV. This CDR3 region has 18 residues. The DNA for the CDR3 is TGTGCCGGCAGCTCGCGGACTAGAGACGTTACTGGGGCCAACGTCCTGACTTTC. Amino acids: CAGSSRTRDVTGANVLTF.

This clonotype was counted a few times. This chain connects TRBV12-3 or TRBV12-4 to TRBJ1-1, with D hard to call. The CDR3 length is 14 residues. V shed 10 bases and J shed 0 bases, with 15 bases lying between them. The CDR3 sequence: CAISSSGMNTEAFF. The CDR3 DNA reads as TGTGCCATTTCCTCTTCCGGGATGAACACTGAAGCTTTCTTT.

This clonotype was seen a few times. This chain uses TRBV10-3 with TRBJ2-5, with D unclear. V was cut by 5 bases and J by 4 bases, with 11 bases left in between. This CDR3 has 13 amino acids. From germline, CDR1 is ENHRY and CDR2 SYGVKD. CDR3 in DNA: TGTGCCATCAGTCTTGTTGGGCGAGAGACCCAGTACTTC. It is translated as CAISLVGRETQYF.

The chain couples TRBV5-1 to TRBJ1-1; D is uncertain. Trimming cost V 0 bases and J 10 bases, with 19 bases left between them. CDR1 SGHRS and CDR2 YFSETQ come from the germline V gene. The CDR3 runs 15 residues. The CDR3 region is CASSLDTPSSTGAFF. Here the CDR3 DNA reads TGCGCCAGCAGCTTGGATACTCCTTCAAGTACGGGAGCTTTCTTT. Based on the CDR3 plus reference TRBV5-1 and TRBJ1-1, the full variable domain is KAGVTQTPRYLIKTRGQQVTLSCSPISGHRSVSWYQQTPGQGLQFLFEYFSETQRNKGNFPGRFSGRQFSNSRSEMNVSTLELGDSALYLCASSLDTPSSTGAFFGQGTRLTVV.

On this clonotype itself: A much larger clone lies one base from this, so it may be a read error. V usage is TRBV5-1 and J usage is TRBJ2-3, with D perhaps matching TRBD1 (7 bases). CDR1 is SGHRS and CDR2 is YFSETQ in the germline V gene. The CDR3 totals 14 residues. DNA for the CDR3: TGCGCCAGCAGCTACACAGGGAGGACAGGTACGCAGTATTTT. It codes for CASSYTGRTGTQYF.

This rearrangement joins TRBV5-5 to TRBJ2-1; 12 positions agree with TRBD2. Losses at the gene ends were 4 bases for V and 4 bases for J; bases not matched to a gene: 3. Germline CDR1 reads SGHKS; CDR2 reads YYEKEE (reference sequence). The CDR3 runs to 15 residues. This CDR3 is CASSRTSGVYNEQFF. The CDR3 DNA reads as TGTGCCAGCAGCCGGACTAGCGGGGTGTACAATGAGCAGTTCTTC.

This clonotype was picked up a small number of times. In DNA form, the CDR3 reads TGTGCCAGCAGCTACCCCGGGACAGGGGACTACGAGCAGTACTTC. Encoded protein: CASSYPGTGDYEQYF. The chain joins TRBV7-9 to TRBJ2-7; 10 positions match TRBD1. The V gene end was trimmed by 4 bases and the J gene end by 3 bases; junction bases not matched to a gene: 6. The germline CDR1 and CDR2 sequences are SEHNR and FQNEAQ (reference sequence). The CDR3 is made up of 15 amino acids.

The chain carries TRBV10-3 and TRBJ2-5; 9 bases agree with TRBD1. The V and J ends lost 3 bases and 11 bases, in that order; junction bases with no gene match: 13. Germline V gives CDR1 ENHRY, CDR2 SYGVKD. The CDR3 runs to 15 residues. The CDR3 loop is CAISETGTGTRGQYF. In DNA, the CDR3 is TGTGCCATCAGTGAAACCGGGACAGGGACGAGGGGGCAGTACTTC.

The CDR3 is CSVIAGGYEQYF. DNA for the CDR3: TGCAGCGTAATAGCGGGGGGCTACGAGCAGTACTTC. The V call is TRBV29-1, the J call TRBJ2-7; 10 positions agree with TRBD2. Trimming cost V 6 bases and J 3 bases; bases outside gene matches: 2. The CDR3 extends over 12 amino acids. CDR1 and CDR2 from the germline V gene are SQVTM and ANQGSEA.

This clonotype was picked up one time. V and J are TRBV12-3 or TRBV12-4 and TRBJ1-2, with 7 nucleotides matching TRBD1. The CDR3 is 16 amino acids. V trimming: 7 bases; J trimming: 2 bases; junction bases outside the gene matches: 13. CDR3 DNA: TGTGCCAGCAATTTGGCTTGGGGCAGGGGGAACTATGGCTACACCTTC. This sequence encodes CASNLAWGRGNYGYTF.

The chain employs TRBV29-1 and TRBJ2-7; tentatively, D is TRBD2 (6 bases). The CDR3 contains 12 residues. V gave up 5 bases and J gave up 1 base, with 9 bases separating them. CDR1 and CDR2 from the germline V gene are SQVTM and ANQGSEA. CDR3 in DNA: TGCAGCGTTTCAGGGAGGTCCTACGAGCAGTACTTC. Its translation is CSVSGRSYEQYF.

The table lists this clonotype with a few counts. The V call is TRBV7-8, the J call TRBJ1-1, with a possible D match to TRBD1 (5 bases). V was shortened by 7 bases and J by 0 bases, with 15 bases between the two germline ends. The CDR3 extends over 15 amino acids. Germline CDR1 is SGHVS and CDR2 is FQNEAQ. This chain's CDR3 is CASTEAGRLNTEAFF. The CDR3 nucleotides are TGTGCCAGCACCGAGGCGGGGCGATTGAACACTGAAGCTTTCTTT. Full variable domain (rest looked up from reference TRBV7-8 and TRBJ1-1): GAGVSQSPRYKVAKRGQDVALRCDPISGHVSLFWYQQALGQGPEFLTYFQNEAQLDKSGLPSDRFFAERPEGSVSTLKIQRTQQEDSAVYLCASTEAGRLNTEAFFGQGTRLTVV.

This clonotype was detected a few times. DNA for the CDR3: TGTGCCAGCAGTTATGGCAGAATCACAGATACGCAGTATTTT. It specifies CASSYGRITDTQYF. The chain has TRBV7-2 and TRBJ2-3; D not certain. The CDR3 is 14 amino acids. Germline-derived CDR1 and CDR2 are SGHTA and FQGNSA. Trimming cost V 6 bases and J 2 bases, with 12 bases left between them.

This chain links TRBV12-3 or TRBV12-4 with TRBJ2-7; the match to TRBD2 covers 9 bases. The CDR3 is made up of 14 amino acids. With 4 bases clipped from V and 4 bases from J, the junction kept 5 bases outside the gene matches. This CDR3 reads CASSYSGRGYEQYF. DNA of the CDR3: TGTGCCAGCAGTTATAGCGGGAGAGGTTACGAGCAGTACTTC.

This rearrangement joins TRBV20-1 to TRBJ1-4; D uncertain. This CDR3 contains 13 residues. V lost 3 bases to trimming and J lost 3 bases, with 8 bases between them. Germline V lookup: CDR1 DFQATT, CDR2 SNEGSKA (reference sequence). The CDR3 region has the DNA TGCAGTGCTAGCGGGCGTCCTAATGAAAAACTGTTTTTT. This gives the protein CSASGRPNEKLFF.